A selection of T cell receptor beta chains follows, all from one sample in a study of blood T cell repertoires in COVID-19. Measured with immunoSEQ multiplex PCR; TCRdb has only the in-frame clones, and not every one. Of 110,000 to 150,000 clones in the sample, around 90% were seen once. Sample: peripheral blood. These receptors were collected from a woman between 45 and 60 years old with acute or convalescent COVID-19. The CDR3 runs from the conserved cysteine through the conserved F or W. The D gene is left open where the match is weak. Not all rows give a size; the values are once, few, many and, for expanded clones, a class.

V	J	D	size	length	DNA	CDR3
TRBV6-5	TRBJ2-3	TRBD2	NA	16	TGTGCCAGCAGTTACTCGGGACTAGCGGGCACAGATACGCAGTATTTT	CASSYSGLAGTDTQYF
TRBV19	TRBJ1-5	NA	once	14	TGTGCCAGTAGTCCGTCCAGTAGCAATCAGCCCCAGCATTTT	CASSPSSSNQPQHF
TRBV27	TRBJ1-6	NA	NA	19	TGTGCCAGCTCCCGGGCAAGACAGCGAATATCTCCCCTATATTCACCCCTCCACTTT	CASSRARQRISPLYSPLHF
TRBV27	TRBJ1-5	NA	NA	14	TGTGCCAGCAGTTTATTTCGGGGGGCTGGGCCCCAGCATTTT	CASSLFRGAGPQHF
TRBV19	TRBJ1-1	TRBD1	NA	15	TGTGCCAGTAGTATAGAGGACAGGGGGAGCACTGAAGCTTTCTTT	CASSIEDRGSTEAFF
TRBV9	TRBJ1-1	TRBD1	NA	17	TGTGCCAGCAGCGCCATCGCAGGGGGCATGGGGTGGGCTGAAGCTTTCTTT	CASSAIAGGMGWAEAFF
TRBV5-4	TRBJ2-1	NA	once	13	TGTGCCAGCAGCTCTCGAGACTACAATGAGCAGTTCTTC	CASSSRDYNEQFF
TRBV11-1	TRBJ1-1	TRBD1	NA	16	TGTGCCAGCAGCTCCCGATACAGGGGGAGTAACCTTGAAGCTTTCTTT	CASSSRYRGSNLEAFF
TRBV19	TRBJ1-5	NA	once	15	TGTGCCAGTAGTATATACAGCTATAGCAATCAGCCCCAGCATTTT	CASSIYSYSNQPQHF
TRBV18	TRBJ1-1	NA	once	14	TGTGCCAGCTCACCAGGGGCAGGGTTAGGCGAAGCTTTCTTT	CASSPGAGLGEAFF
TRBV7-6	TRBJ1-1	TRBD1	once	18	TGTGCCAGCAGCTTGGGGACCGGGACAGGGACGTATCAAGCTGAAGCTTTCTTT	CASSLGTGTGTYQAEAFF
TRBV3-1/TRBV3-2	TRBJ2-7	NA	NA	12	TGTGCCAGCAGCCAACGCCTAGCGGAGCAGTACTTC	CASSQRLAEQYF
TRBV11-1	TRBJ2-5	NA	NA	16	TGTGCCAGCACCAGGGGGCGGGGGTCGGGCCAAGAGACCCAGTACTTC	CASTRGRGSGQETQYF
TRBV6-1	TRBJ1-6	NA	NA	16	TGTGCCAGCAGTGCAAATACGGGACACGGAAATTCACCCCTCCACTTT	CASSANTGHGNSPLHF
TRBV19	TRBJ1-2	TRBD1	NA	14	TGTGCCAGTAGTAGTACAGGGGCGGCCTATGGCTACACCTTC	CASSSTGAAYGYTF
TRBV5-1	TRBJ2-3	TRBD2	NA	16	TGCGCCCGCAGGCCTACGGGCGGGGGGGGCACAGATACGCAGTATTTT	CARRPTGGGGTDTQYF
TRBV7-9	TRBJ2-7	NA	NA	14	TGTGCCAGCAGCTCCGGGATAGGGATGTACGAGCAGTACTTC	CASSSGIGMYEQYF
TRBV15	TRBJ2-5	NA	NA	15	TGTGCCACCAGCAGAGCAGGCAACGGTCTCGAGACCCAGTACTTC	CATSRAGNGLETQYF
TRBV4-1	TRBJ1-1	NA	NA	15	TGCGCCAGCAGCCAAGATGTCGGAGCGAACACTGAAGCTTTCTTT	CASSQDVGANTEAFF
TRBV2	TRBJ1-1	NA	NA	14	TGTGCCAGCAGTGTCGGGGGGCAGAACACTGAAGCTTTCTTT	CASSVGGQNTEAFF
TRBV28	TRBJ2-5	TRBD1	once	13	TGTGCCAGCAGATTGACAGGGCAAGAGACCCAGTACTTC	CASRLTGQETQYF
TRBV5-1	TRBJ2-7	TRBD2	NA	13	TGCGCCAGCAGCTTGTACGGGGGGGACGAGCAGTACTTC	CASSLYGGDEQYF
TRBV3-1/TRBV3-2	TRBJ1-4	NA	NA	12	TGTGCCAGCAGCCAAGTAGCCGAAAAACTGTTTTTT	CASSQVAEKLFF
TRBV19	TRBJ1-5	NA	NA	17	TGTGCCAGTAGTATTGCGCTACAGGGAGCCGGCAATCAGCCCCAGCATTTT	CASSIALQGAGNQPQHF
TRBV11-2	TRBJ2-5	NA	NA	14	TGTGCCAGCAGCTTACTTGGGGCCGGGGAGACCCAGTACTTC	CASSLLGAGETQYF
TRBV29-1	TRBJ1-4	NA	NA	10	TGCAGCGTTTTTTTAGAAAAACTGTTTTTT	CSVFLEKLFF
TRBV14	TRBJ1-1	NA	NA	17	TGTGCCAGCAGCCTCGCCCTAACAGGGAGCTTGAACACTGAAGCTTTCTTT	CASSLALTGSLNTEAFF
TRBV12-5	TRBJ2-1	TRBD2	NA	14	TGTGCTAGTGGGAGTGATCGGACTAGAGGTGAGCAGTTCTTC	CASGSDRTRGEQFF
TRBV5-4	TRBJ1-3	NA	NA	14	TGTGCCAGCAGTTCTCAGGGGTCCGCAAACACCATATATTTT	CASSSQGSANTIYF
TRBV12-3/TRBV12-4	TRBJ1-2	NA	once	12	TGTGCCAGCAGTTTGAGAGTGCGGGGCTACACCTTC	CASSLRVRGYTF
TRBV18	TRBJ2-2	NA	NA	15	TGTGCCAGCTCACTTCGGGCAGGGCTGACCGGGGAGCTGTTTTTT	CASSLRAGLTGELFF
TRBV4-1	TRBJ1-3	NA	NA	15	TGCGCCAGCAGCCAAGATCGCTGGTACAGAAACACCATATATTTT	CASSQDRWYRNTIYF
TRBV6-5	TRBJ1-5	NA	once	15	TGTGCCAGCAGACAGGGACCGAATAGCAATCAGCCCCAGCATTTT	CASRQGPNSNQPQHF
TRBV9	TRBJ2-3	NA	NA	15	TGTGCCAGCAGCAATGGACAAACAAGCACAGATACGCAGTATTTT	CASSNGQTSTDTQYF
TRBV2	TRBJ2-7	NA	NA	15	TGTGCCAGCAGTGAGGTACGGGCACGGACGGGGGAGCAGTACTTC	CASSEVRARTGEQYF
TRBV9	TRBJ1-1	TRBD1	NA	13	TGTGCCAGCAGCGTAGGACAGGGCCTAGAAGCTTTCTTT	CASSVGQGLEAFF
TRBV19	TRBJ2-3	TRBD2	NA	12	TGTGCCAGCGGGGGGGCCACAGATACGCAGTATTTT	CASGGATDTQYF
TRBV28	TRBJ1-4	TRBD1	NA	15	TGTGCCAGCAGACCGCAGGGACAGGGGGATGAAAAACTGTTTTTT	CASRPQGQGDEKLFF
TRBV11-3	TRBJ2-7	TRBD1	few	14	TGTGCCAGCAGTCTCGGGACAGGGGGCTACGAGCAGTACTTC	CASSLGTGGYEQYF